A selection of T cell receptor beta chains follows, all from one sample in a study of OX40 agonist ivuxolimab in advanced cancers. Clones were read by immunoSEQ multiplex PCR, and TCRdb kept only the in-frame ones, dropping some. The sample consists of roughly 70,000 clones, around 84% of them appearing once. Specimen: CD4+ or CD8+ T cells sorted from blood, collected in a trial of the OX40 agonist ivuxolimab. These receptors all stem from an adult with an advanced solid tumor such as melanoma, head and neck, liver or kidney cancer. CDR3s include the opening cysteine and the closing phenylalanine or tryptophan. A D gene is named only where the DNA matches it firmly. The size entry is marked missing in some rows and otherwise reads once, few, many or a size class.

d_call	v_call	clone_size	j_call	cdr3_aa	cdr3_nt
.	TRBV11-2	.	TRBJ1-2	CASSLVQHYGYTF	TGTGCCAGCAGCTTAGTACAGCACTATGGCTACACCTTC
.	TRBV4-1	once	TRBJ1-1	CASSHPIGGNTEAFF	TGCGCCAGCAGCCATCCCATCGGGGGGAACACTGAAGCTTTCTTT
TRBD2	TRBV11-2	.	TRBJ2-3	CASSIGISGGTDTQYF	TGTGCCAGCAGCATAGGAATTAGCGGGGGGACAGATACGCAGTATTTT
.	TRBV19	.	TRBJ2-3	CASSIDRRAVTDTQYF	TGTGCCAGTAGTATAGATCGCCGGGCGGTCACAGATACGCAGTATTTT
.	TRBV6-5	.	TRBJ2-4	CASSSRAGRGYIQYF	TGTGCCAGCAGTTCCCGGGCCGGCCGGGGGTACATTCAGTACTTC
.	TRBV5-3	.	TRBJ2-3	CARSLEDTQYF	TGTGCCAGAAGCTTGGAGGATACGCAGTATTTT
.	TRBV27	.	TRBJ2-5	CASSRHPLDNQETQYF	TGTGCCAGCAGTCGCCACCCGTTAGACAACCAAGAGACCCAGTACTTC
TRBD1	TRBV2	.	TRBJ1-5	CASSERPGTDRPGPQHF	TGTGCCAGCAGTGAAAGGCCCGGGACAGACCGCCCCGGGCCCCAGCATTTT
.	TRBV2	once	TRBJ1-2	CASSVKGNYGYTF	TGTGCCAGCAGTGTGAAGGGCAACTATGGCTACACCTTC
TRBD2	TRBV5-1	.	TRBJ2-1	CASSLTLAGVNEQFF	TGCGCCAGCAGCTTAACTCTAGCGGGAGTCAATGAGCAGTTCTTC
.	TRBV7-7	.	TRBJ2-5	CASSLAGRQETQYF	TGTGCCAGCAGCTTAGCGGGCAGGCAAGAGACCCAGTACTTC
.	TRBV30	.	TRBJ1-2	CAWSVQGLYGYTF	TGTGCCTGGAGTGTACAGGGACTGTATGGCTACACCTTC
.	TRBV5-1	.	TRBJ1-2	CASSLVPTTSNYGYTF	TGCGCCAGCAGCTTGGTCCCGACAACCTCTAACTATGGCTACACCTTC
.	TRBV6-5	once	TRBJ2-7	CASSYSYSSYEQYF	TGTGCCAGCAGTTACTCCTACAGCTCCTACGAGCAGTACTTC
TRBD1	TRBV6-4	.	TRBJ1-2	CASSDSTGTGTIYGYTF	TGTGCCAGCAGTGACTCCACCGGGACAGGCACAATCTATGGCTACACCTTC